The rows below give T cell receptor beta chains drawn from one sample of a study of cytomegalovirus exposure and HLA in healthy donors. Repertoires were generated with immunoSEQ multiplex PCR, while TCRdb's copy carries only in-frame clones and drops some. The sample lists about 200,000 clones, roughly 80% occurring once. Sequencing used PBMCs. These receptors all come from a woman in her late teens or twenties in good health and CMV-seronegative. CDR3s include the opening cysteine and the closing phenylalanine or tryptophan. The D gene is left open where the match is weak. The size of a clone is reported for some rows only, either as once, few or many, or as a class for expanded clones.

clone_size | j_call | v_call | d_call | cdr3_nt | cdr3_aa
- | TRBJ1-6 | TRBV19 | - | TGTGCCAGTAGTAGACAGTCTAATTCACCCCTCCACTTT | CASSRQSNSPLHF
few | TRBJ2-1 | TRBV19 | TRBD2 | TGTGCCAGTAGTATCACCCAGACTAGCGGGAGAGGCAATGAGCAGTTCTTC | CASSITQTSGRGNEQFF
- | TRBJ2-4 | TRBV30 | - | TGTGCCTGGGGGTTGGGAGACAAAAACATTCAGTACTTC | CAWGLGDKNIQYF
- | TRBJ2-7 | TRBV7-9 | - | TGTTCCAGCAGCTTACCGACTCGATCCTACGAGCAGTACTTC | CSSSLPTRSYEQYF
- | TRBJ2-1 | TRBV5-6 | TRBD2 | TGTGCCAGCAGCCCCGGGACTAGCGGGTACAATGAGCAGTTCTTC | CASSPGTSGYNEQFF
once | TRBJ1-2 | TRBV6-6 | - | TGTGCCGCCGACAGGAGCAACTATGGCTACACCTTC | CAADRSNYGYTF
- | TRBJ2-3 | TRBV10-1 | TRBD2 | TGCGCCAGCAGTGAGAGGGCTAGCGGGAGCACAGATACGCAGTATTTT | CASSERASGSTDTQYF
- | TRBJ2-5 | TRBV30 | TRBD2 | TGTGCCCGCTCCACGGGGCTAGCGGCCTTACGGGAGGAGACCCAGTACTTC | CARSTGLAALREETQYF
- | TRBJ1-1 | TRBV4-3 | TRBD1 | TGCGCCAGCAGCCAAGGGACAGGGACAGGGACTGAAGCTTTCTTT | CASSQGTGTGTEAFF
- | TRBJ2-7 | TRBV19 | TRBD1 | TGTGCCAGTAGTATACTCCGGGACAGACACTACGAGCAGTACTTC | CASSILRDRHYEQYF
- | TRBJ2-7 | TRBV25-1 | TRBD2 | TGTGCCAGCAGCCTCCTCGGGACTAGACACCACGAGCAGTACTTC | CASSLLGTRHHEQYF
few | TRBJ1-2 | TRBV5-1 | TRBD1 | TGCGCCAGCAGCCAGGGACAGGGGCTGGGCGGCTACACCTTC | CASSQGQGLGGYTF
few | TRBJ2-1 | TRBV6-5 | - | TGTGCCAGCAGTTACGTCGGGAGTGGATACAATGAGCAGTTCTTC | CASSYVGSGYNEQFF
- | TRBJ1-3 | TRBV6-5 | - | TGTGCCAGCAGTTATTCTCCGGTTGTTAGTAACACCATATATTTT | CASSYSPVVSNTIYF
- | TRBJ2-5 | TRBV11-2 | TRBD2 | TGTGCCAGCAGCTTCATCGGCGGGAGAGAGACCCAGTACTTC | CASSFIGGRETQYF
- | TRBJ2-1 | TRBV7-9 | - | TGTGCCAGCAGCCAAAGGAGAAGCTCCTACAATGAGCAGTTCTTC | CASSQRRSSYNEQFF
- | TRBJ2-1 | TRBV27 | - | TGTGCCAGCAGTGTTCTCACAGGGAGTGAGCAGTTCTTC | CASSVLTGSEQFF
- | TRBJ1-2 | TRBV27 | - | TGTGCCAGCAGTTTAGAAGGCGGCTATGGCTACACCTTC | CASSLEGGYGYTF
- | TRBJ2-7 | TRBV6-5 | - | TGTGCCAGCAGTTTCGGACAGCCCTACGAGCAGTACTTC | CASSFGQPYEQYF
- | TRBJ2-7 | TRBV7-2 | TRBD1 | TGTGCCAGCAGCTTATGGGACAGGAGGACCTACGAGCAGTACTTC | CASSLWDRRTYEQYF
- | TRBJ2-7 | TRBV7-2 | TRBD1 | TGTGCCAGCAGCGCAAGGACCGGGACAGCCTACGAGCAGTACTTC | CASSARTGTAYEQYF
- | TRBJ2-1 | TRBV7-9 | TRBD2 | TGTGCCAGCAGCTTCTCGGGAGGGGGGAATGAGCAGTTCTTC | CASSFSGGGNEQFF
- | TRBJ2-3 | TRBV5-8 | TRBD1 | TGTGCCAGCACCACGGCTGGGGACAGGGGCTCTCACACAGATACGCAGTATTTT | CASTTAGDRGSHTDTQYF
- | TRBJ1-3 | TRBV7-9 | TRBD1 | TGTGCCAGCAGCTTACAGGGGGAGGCCATATATTTT | CASSLQGEAIYF
- | TRBJ2-5 | TRBV9 | TRBD1 | TGTGCCAGCAGCCTCGAGGACAGGGTAGGAGAGACCCAGTACTTC | CASSLEDRVGETQYF
few | TRBJ1-5 | TRBV4-2 | - | TGTGCCAGCAGCCAAGACAGGGGCCAGCCCCAGCATTTT | CASSQDRGQPQHF
- | TRBJ2-2 | TRBV7-9 | - | TGTTCCAGCAGTTCTGCCGGGGAGCTGTTTTTT | CSSSSAGELFF
- | TRBJ1-5 | TRBV6-5 | - | TGTGCCAGCAGCCCGGACAGACATCAGCCCCAGCATTTT | CASSPDRHQPQHF
- | TRBJ1-2 | TRBV19 | - | TGTGCCAGTAGTATCCTTGTAGCTAACTATGGCTACACCTTC | CASSILVANYGYTF
- | TRBJ2-4 | TRBV18 | TRBD1 | TGTGCCAGCTCACCACAGGGGGCGTTGGTTAACATTCAGTACTTC | CASSPQGALVNIQYF
- | TRBJ1-2 | TRBV6-5 | - | TGTGCCAGCAGTTACGGCCTTCCGGGGGGCTACACCTTC | CASSYGLPGGYTF
few | TRBJ1-5 | TRBV19 | TRBD1 | TGTGCCAGTAGTGACCTATCCGGGACAGGTAGCAATCAGCCCCAGCATTTT | CASSDLSGTGSNQPQHF
- | TRBJ2-3 | TRBV10-3 | - | TGTGCCATCAGTGAGTCGAATCTGGACAAGACCACAGATACGCAGTATTTT | CAISESNLDKTTDTQYF
once | TRBJ2-7 | TRBV18 | TRBD1 | TGTGCCAGCTCACTCTCGGACAGGGTCGAGCAGTACTTC | CASSLSDRVEQYF
- | TRBJ1-1 | TRBV5-1 | - | TGCGCCAGCAGCATAGCCCAGGGGAACACTGAAGCTTTCTTT | CASSIAQGNTEAFF
- | TRBJ2-5 | TRBV5-1 | TRBD1 | TGCGCCAGCAGCTTAAGGCAGGGGGCGCCGGAAGAGACCCAGTACTTC | CASSLRQGAPEETQYF
- | TRBJ2-2 | TRBV25-1 | TRBD2 | TGTGCCAGCAGTAAGACTAGCGGCCCGAACACCGGGGAGCTGTTTTTT | CASSKTSGPNTGELFF
few | TRBJ2-5 | TRBV4-2 | TRBD1 | TGTGCCAGCAGTCCGCAGACAGGGGGTGAGGAGACCCAGTACTTC | CASSPQTGGEETQYF
- | TRBJ2-2 | TRBV6-5 | - | TGTGCCAGCAGTTACTCGTATCTCTATGGGGAGCTGTTTTTT | CASSYSYLYGELFF
- | TRBJ2-3 | TRBV7-2 | - | TGTGCCAGCAGCTTAGGGCTGTACACAGATACGCAGTATTTT | CASSLGLYTDTQYF
once | TRBJ2-5 | TRBV7-9 | - | TGTGCCAGCAGCTTAGGACTCCAGATTGTACAAGAGACCCAGTACTTC | CASSLGLQIVQETQYF
- | TRBJ2-5 | TRBV7-7 | - | TGTGCCAGCAGCTGGGGGGTAGGGCGCCAAGAGACCCAGTACTTC | CASSWGVGRQETQYF
- | TRBJ2-7 | TRBV29-1 | - | TGCAGCGTTGTGAAGAGAAACGAATACGAGCAGTACTTC | CSVVKRNEYEQYF
few | TRBJ1-1 | TRBV14 | TRBD1 | TGTGCCAGCAGTACAGGGGGCACTGAAGCTTTCTTT | CASSTGGTEAFF
- | TRBJ2-7 | TRBV7-9 | TRBD2 | TGTGCCAGCAGCCCCCAGGCGGGGAGGGGCTGCGAGCAGTACTTC | CASSPQAGRGCEQYF